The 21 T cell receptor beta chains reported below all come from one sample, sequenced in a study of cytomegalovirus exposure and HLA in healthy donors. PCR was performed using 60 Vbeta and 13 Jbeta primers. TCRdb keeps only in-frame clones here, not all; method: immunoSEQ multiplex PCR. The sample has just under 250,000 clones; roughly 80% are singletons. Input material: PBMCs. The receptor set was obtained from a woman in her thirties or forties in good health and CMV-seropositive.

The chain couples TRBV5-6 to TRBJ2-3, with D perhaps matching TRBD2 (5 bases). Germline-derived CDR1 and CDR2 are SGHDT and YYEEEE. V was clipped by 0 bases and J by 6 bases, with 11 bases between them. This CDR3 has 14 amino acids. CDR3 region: CASSLDPIADTQYF. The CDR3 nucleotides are TGTGCCAGCAGCTTGGACCCCATAGCGGATACGCAGTATTTT.

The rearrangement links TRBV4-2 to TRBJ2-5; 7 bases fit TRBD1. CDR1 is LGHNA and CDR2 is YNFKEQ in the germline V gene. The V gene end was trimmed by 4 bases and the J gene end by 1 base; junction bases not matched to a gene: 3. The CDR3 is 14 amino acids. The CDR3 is CASSRRGPQETQYF. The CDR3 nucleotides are TGTGCCAGCAGCCGAAGGGGGCCCCAAGAGACCCAGTACTTC.

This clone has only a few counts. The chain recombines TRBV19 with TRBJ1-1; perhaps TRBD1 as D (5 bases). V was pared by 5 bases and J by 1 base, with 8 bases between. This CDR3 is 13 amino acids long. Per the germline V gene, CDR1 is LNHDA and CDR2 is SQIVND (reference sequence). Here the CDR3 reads CASSGGRNTEAFF. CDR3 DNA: TGTGCCAGTAGTGGGGGGAGGAACACTGAAGCTTTCTTT.

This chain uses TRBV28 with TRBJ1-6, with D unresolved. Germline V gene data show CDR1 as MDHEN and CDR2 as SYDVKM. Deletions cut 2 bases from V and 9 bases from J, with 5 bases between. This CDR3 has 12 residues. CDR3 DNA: TGTGCCAGCAGTTTAGCGCCTTCACCCCTCCACTTT. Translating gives CASSLAPSPLHF.

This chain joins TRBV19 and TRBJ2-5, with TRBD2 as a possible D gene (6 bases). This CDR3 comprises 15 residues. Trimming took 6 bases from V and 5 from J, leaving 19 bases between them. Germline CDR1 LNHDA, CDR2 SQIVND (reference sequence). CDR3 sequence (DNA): TGTGCCAGTAGCCAGCGGGTACAGTGGAGGGAGACCCAGTACTTC. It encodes CASSQRVQWRETQYF.

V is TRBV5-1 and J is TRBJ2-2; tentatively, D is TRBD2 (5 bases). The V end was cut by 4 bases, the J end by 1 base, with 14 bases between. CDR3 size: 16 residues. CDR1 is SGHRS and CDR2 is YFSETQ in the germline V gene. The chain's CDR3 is CASSPRGTLNTGELFF. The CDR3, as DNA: TGCGCCAGCAGCCCTCGGGGTACATTGAACACCGGGGAGCTGTTTTTT.

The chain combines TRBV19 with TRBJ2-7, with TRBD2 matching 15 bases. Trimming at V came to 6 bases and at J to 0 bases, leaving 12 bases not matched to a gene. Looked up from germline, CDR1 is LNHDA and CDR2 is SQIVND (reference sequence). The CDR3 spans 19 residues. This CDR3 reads CASSRQVGTSGRTSYEQYF. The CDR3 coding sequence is TGTGCCAGTAGCCGACAGGTCGGGACTAGCGGGAGGACCTCCTACGAGCAGTACTTC.

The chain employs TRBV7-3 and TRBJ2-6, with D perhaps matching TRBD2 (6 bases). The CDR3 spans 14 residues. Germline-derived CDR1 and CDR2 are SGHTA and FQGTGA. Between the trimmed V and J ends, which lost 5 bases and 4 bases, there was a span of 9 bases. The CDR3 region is CASSPGRGANVLTF. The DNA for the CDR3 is TGTGCCAGCAGCCCAGGGAGGGGGGCCAACGTCCTGACTTTC.

CDR3 loop: CASSLLSGRTYEQYF. The DNA for the CDR3 is TGTGCCAGCAGCTTATTAAGCGGGCGTACCTACGAGCAGTACTTC. The V gene is TRBV7-2, the J gene TRBJ2-7; tentatively, D is TRBD2 (6 bases). The germline CDR1 and CDR2 sequences are SGHTA and FQGNSA. V was pared by 2 bases and J by 2 bases, with 13 bases between. The CDR3 has 15 amino acids.

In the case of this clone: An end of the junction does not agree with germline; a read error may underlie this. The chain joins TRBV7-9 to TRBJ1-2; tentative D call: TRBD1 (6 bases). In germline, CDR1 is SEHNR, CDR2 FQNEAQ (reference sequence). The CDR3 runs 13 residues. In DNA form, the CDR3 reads TGTTCCAGCAGCTTAACGCCACAGGGTGGCTACACCTTC. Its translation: CSSSLTPQGGYTF.

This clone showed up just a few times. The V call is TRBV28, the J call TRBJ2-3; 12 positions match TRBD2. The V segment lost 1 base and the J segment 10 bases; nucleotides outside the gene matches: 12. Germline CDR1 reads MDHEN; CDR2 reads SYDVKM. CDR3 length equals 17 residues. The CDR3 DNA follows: TGTGCCAGCAGTTTATTCGATCTAGCGGGAGGGCCGGGGCCGCAGTATTTT. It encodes CASSLFDLAGGPGPQYF.

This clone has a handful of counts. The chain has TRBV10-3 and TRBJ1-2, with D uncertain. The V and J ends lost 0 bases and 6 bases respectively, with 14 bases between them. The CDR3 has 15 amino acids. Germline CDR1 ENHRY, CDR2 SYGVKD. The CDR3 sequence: CAISESSGRLHGYTF. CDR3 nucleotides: TGTGCCATCAGTGAGTCTTCAGGCCGCCTCCATGGCTACACCTTC.

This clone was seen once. CDR3 nucleotides: TGCGCCAGCAGCTTGGCCTTAGGGAGGGTGAGCGCTGAAGCTTTCTTT. Translating gives CASSLALGRVSAEAFF. The gene calls are TRBV5-1 and TRBJ1-1; D unresolved. CDR3 length: 16 amino acids. V was trimmed by 0 bases and J by 6 bases, leaving 18 bases between them. Germline V gene lookup returns CDR1 SGHRS and CDR2 YFSETQ.

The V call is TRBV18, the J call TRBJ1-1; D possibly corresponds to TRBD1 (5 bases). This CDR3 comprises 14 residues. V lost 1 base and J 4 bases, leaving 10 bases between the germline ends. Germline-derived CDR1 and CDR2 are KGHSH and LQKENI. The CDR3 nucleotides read TGTGCCAGCTCACCACGAGGCCAGGGCACTGAAGCTTTCTTT. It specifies CASSPRGQGTEAFF.

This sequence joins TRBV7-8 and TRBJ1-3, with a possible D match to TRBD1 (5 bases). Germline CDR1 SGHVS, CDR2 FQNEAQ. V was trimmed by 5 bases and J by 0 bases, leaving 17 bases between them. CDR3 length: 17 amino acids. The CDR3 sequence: CASSLRQLIASGNTIYF. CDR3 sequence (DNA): TGTGCCAGCAGCCTTCGACAGTTGATCGCCTCTGGAAACACCATATATTTT.

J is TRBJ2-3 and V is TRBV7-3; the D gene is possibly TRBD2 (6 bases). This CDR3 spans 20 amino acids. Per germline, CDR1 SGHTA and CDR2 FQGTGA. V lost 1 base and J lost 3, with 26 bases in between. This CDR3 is CASSLKGRSILEGLTDTQYF. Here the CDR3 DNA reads TGTGCCAGCAGCTTAAAGGGGAGGAGTATACTCGAGGGCCTTACAGATACGCAGTATTTT.

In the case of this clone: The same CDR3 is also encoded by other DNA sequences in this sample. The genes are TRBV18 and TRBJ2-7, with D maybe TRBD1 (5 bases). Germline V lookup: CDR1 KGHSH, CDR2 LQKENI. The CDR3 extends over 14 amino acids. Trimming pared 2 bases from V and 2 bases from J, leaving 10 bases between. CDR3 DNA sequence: TGTGCCAGCTCACCAGGCCAGGGCACCTACGAGCAGTACTTC. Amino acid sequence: CASSPGQGTYEQYF.

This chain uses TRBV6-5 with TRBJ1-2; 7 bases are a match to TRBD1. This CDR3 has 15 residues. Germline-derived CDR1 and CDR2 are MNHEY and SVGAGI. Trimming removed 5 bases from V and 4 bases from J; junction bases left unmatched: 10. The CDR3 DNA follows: TGTGCCAGCAGTGGGTTCGACAGGGCAATCTATGGCTACACCTTC. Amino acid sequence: CASSGFDRAIYGYTF.

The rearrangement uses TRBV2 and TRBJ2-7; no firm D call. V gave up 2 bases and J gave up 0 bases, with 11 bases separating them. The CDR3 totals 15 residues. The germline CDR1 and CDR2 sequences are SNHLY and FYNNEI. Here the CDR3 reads CASSESQQFSYEQYF. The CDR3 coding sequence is TGTGCCAGCAGTGAATCACAACAGTTCTCCTACGAGCAGTACTTC.

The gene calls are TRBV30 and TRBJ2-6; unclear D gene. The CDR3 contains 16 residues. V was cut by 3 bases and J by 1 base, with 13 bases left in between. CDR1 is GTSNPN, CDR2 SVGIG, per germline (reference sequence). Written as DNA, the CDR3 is TGTGCCTGGAGCTCCTTGGCTGCTTCTGGGGCCAACGTCCTGACTTTC. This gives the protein CAWSSLAASGANVLTF.

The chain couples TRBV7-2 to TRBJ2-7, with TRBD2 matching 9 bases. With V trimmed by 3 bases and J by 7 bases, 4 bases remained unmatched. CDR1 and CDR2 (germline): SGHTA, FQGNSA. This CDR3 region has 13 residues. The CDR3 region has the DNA TGTGCCAGCAGCTTGAGCGGGGGGTTAGAGCAGTACTTC. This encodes CASSLSGGLEQYF.